These 6 T cell receptor beta chains originate from one sample sequenced in a study of cytotoxic CD8 clonotypes in ibrutinib-treated CLL (dated by TCRdb to the early 2020s). Library construction relied on the immunoSEQ multiplex PCR assay. TCRdb's version of the immuneACCESS table is confined to in-frame rearrangements and falls short of the full clone set. An unresolved V gene accounts for under half of the shortfall where checked; the remainder is of unknown origin. The sample data list about 270,000 clones, and more than 70% of these were observed just once. The top ten clones comprise about 5.3% of the sample. What the time point label conveys for this sample: progressive disease on ibrutinib. The sequenced sample was PBMCs, obtained at disease progression, from a patient treated with ibrutinib. The receptors were gathered from a human donor with chronic lymphocytic leukemia.

This clone was picked up a small number of times. The chain carries TRBV14 and TRBJ2-3; no firm D call. V lost 6 bases and J 6 bases, leaving 7 bases between the germline ends. CDR1 and CDR2 from the germline V gene are SGHDN and FVKESK. The CDR3 is 11 residues long. In nucleotides, the CDR3 is TGTGCCAGCAGTCTCGCGGATACGCAGTATTTT. Amino acid sequence: CASSLADTQYF.

The gene calls are TRBV7-9 and TRBJ1-4; a weak D match, TRBD1 (5 bases). The CDR3 length is 16 residues. Germline V gene lookup returns CDR1 SEHNR and CDR2 FQNEAQ (reference sequence). V was clipped by 5 bases and J by 7 bases, with 20 bases between them. The CDR3 sequence is CASSLPLGGAREKLFF. The CDR3 region has the DNA TGTGCCAGCAGCCTCCCCCTGGGGGGAGCACGTGAAAAACTGTTTTTT.

The chain links TRBV6-5 to TRBJ2-2; 8 bases are shared with TRBD2. Germline CDR1 reads MNHEY; CDR2 reads SVGAGI. V trimming: 4 bases; J trimming: 6 bases; junction bases outside the gene matches: 4. The CDR3 extends over 14 amino acids. This CDR3 reads CASSSHGGAGELFF. The CDR3 DNA sequence: TGTGCCAGCAGTTCACACGGGGGGGCCGGGGAGCTGTTTTTT.

This chain links TRBV2 with TRBJ2-5, with TRBD1 as a possible D gene (6 bases). Germline CDR1 reads SNHLY; CDR2 reads FYNNEI. Trimming took 3 bases from V and 5 from J, leaving 16 bases between them. The CDR3 runs 15 residues. The CDR3 loop is CASSDRAGVRETQYF. The CDR3 nucleotides are TGTGCCAGCAGTGATAGGGCAGGGGTACGGGAGACCCAGTACTTC.

The count of this clone is one. The chain links TRBV4-3 to TRBJ2-5; D remains unclear. V was clipped by 0 bases and J by 4 bases, with 9 bases between them. Germline CDR1 LGHNA, CDR2 YSLEER. This CDR3 is 14 amino acids long. The CDR3: CASSQDRVGETQYF. CDR3 sequence (DNA): TGCGCCAGCAGCCAAGATCGAGTCGGAGAGACCCAGTACTTC.

The V gene is TRBV5-1, the J gene TRBJ2-5; weak D call: TRBD2 (6 bases). Looked up from germline, CDR1 is SGHRS and CDR2 is YFSETQ. V gave up 7 bases and J gave up 8 bases, with 18 bases separating them. CDR3 size: 13 residues. In DNA form, the CDR3 reads TGCGCCAGCTGGGACGGACCGGGGGTCACCCAGTACTTC. Its translation is CASWDGPGVTQYF.